This TCR beta chain was retrieved from a study of T cell repertoires in cytomegalovirus infection. Across the study: Newly reported HLA-C-restricted and thoroughly characterized HLA-B-restricted CMV epitopes were employed. Matching HLA type and CMV infection were both indicated by public TCR beta signatures. Whole-study findings and limits: The response measured ex vivo was dominated by TCR beta clonotypes (HLA-C-restricted and CMV-specific).

Via MiXCR, TCRdb re-called the reads, giving one row per CDR3 protein. In the table there are some 500,000 distinct CDR3 sequences, over 35% of which are singletons. The CDR3 spans 16 residues. The V end lost 5 bases, the J end lost 0 bases, and 16 bases lay between the germline ends. Germline V gene lookup returns CDR1 MNHGY and CDR2 SAAAGT. Comment on this clonotype: Its antigen remains unidentified.

V is TRBV6-8 and J is TRBJ1-1, with TRBD1 as a possible D gene (6 bases). The TCR sequence derives from a human donor in good health (CMV status not recorded). Some clones in this sample may be carry-over from other donors' samples. The sequencing here drew on cultured PBMCs, taken from culture after CMV antigen stimulation. The CDR3 sequence is CASSTVQGVVNTEAFF. The CDR3 nucleotides read TGTGCCAGCAGTACGGTACAGGGTGTCGTGAACACTGAAGCTTTCTTT.